Listed below are T cell receptor beta chains from one sample, sequenced in a study of T cells after yellow fever vaccination. TCRdb reprocessed the 5' RACE reads via MiXCR and lists one record per CDR3 protein. Of around 200,000 distinct CDR3 sequences in the sample, roughly 11% were seen once. The sample was CD8+ T cells sorted from PBMCs, taken 15 days after the yellow fever booster vaccination. The receptor source for this set is a man younger than 30 who received the YFV17D yellow fever vaccine. Each CDR3 is given without its conserved first and last residue. Each record gives: J gene, V gene, CDR3 length, CDR3 protein.

J: TRBJ1-2
V: TRBV4-1
length: 14
CDR3: ASSQDARGGPYGYT

J: TRBJ1-1
V: TRBV20-1
length: 12
CDR3: SANGGALSTEAF

J: TRBJ1-5
V: TRBV7-9
length: 13
CDR3: ASSLVSDSNQPQH

J: TRBJ2-1
V: TRBV10-2
length: 7
CDR3: AMEHEQF

J: TRBJ2-1
V: TRBV29-1
length: 9
CDR3: SVDSYNEQF

J: TRBJ1-2
V: TRBV12-3/TRBV12-4
length: 13
CDR3: ASSDATGAYYGYT

J: TRBJ2-7
V: TRBV15
length: 13
CDR3: ATSQRARVRNEQY

J: TRBJ1-6
V: TRBV23-1
length: 14
CDR3: ASSPYPTGRLWPLH

J: TRBJ1-4
V: TRBV4-1
length: 13
CDR3: ASSQHRGDYEKLF

J: TRBJ2-6
V: TRBV6-5
length: 14
CDR3: ASSYSRGWRANVLT

J: TRBJ2-3
V: TRBV3-1
length: 11
CDR3: ASSWGGSDTQY

J: TRBJ2-7
V: TRBV4-1
length: 11
CDR3: ASSQSLQYEQY

J: TRBJ2-1
V: TRBV6-1
length: 11
CDR3: ASSGYFYNEQF

J: TRBJ2-5
V: TRBV7-8
length: 12
CDR3: ASSSSFRQETQY

J: TRBJ1-2
V: TRBV3-1
length: 17
CDR3: ASSQQVPRTIQPNYGYT

J: TRBJ2-3
V: TRBV9
length: 13
CDR3: ASSTRNRQTDTQY

J: TRBJ1-4
V: TRBV27
length: 12
CDR3: ASRVATGHEKLF

J: TRBJ2-5
V: TRBV28
length: 15
CDR3: ASSLTPSGEVQETQY

J: TRBJ2-2
V: TRBV25-1
length: 15
CDR3: ASSGRRSGINTGELF

J: TRBJ2-7
V: TRBV19
length: 12
CDR3: ASSIDAGPYEQY

J: TRBJ1-2
V: TRBV9
length: 11
CDR3: ASSVGGDYGYT

J: TRBJ2-1
V: TRBV6-5
length: 17
CDR3: ASSYPGLAGGPNRDEQF

J: TRBJ2-5
V: TRBV7-8
length: 13
CDR3: ASSYPGGGEETQY

J: TRBJ1-2
V: TRBV7-9
length: 12
CDR3: ASSLVTDYYGYT

J: TRBJ2-2
V: TRBV7-9
length: 13
CDR3: ASSIPGQPTGELF

J: TRBJ1-1
V: TRBV29-1
length: 11
CDR3: SVDSTGYPEAF

J: TRBJ2-7
V: TRBV20-1
length: 13
CDR3: SAREGTTFSYEQY

J: TRBJ2-5
V: TRBV6-4
length: 10
CDR3: ASMGARETQY

J: TRBJ2-1
V: TRBV6-4
length: 13
CDR3: ASSDTSGGANEQF

J: TRBJ2-1
V: TRBV20-1
length: 18
CDR3: SARGVSGGTVTLTYNEQF

J: TRBJ2-7
V: TRBV4-3
length: 13
CDR3: ASSQDTGVNYEQY

J: TRBJ2-1
V: TRBV4-1
length: 12
CDR3: ASSHDGGGNEQF

J: TRBJ2-1
V: TRBV4-1
length: 13
CDR3: ASSPGGGAGNEQF

J: TRBJ2-3
V: TRBV4-1
length: 18
CDR3: ASSHDYAGTSGGASDTQY

J: TRBJ2-1
V: TRBV12-3/TRBV12-4
length: 12
CDR3: ASSLGGAPNEQF

J: TRBJ1-1
V: TRBV12-3/TRBV12-4
length: 12
CDR3: ASIDGSTRTEAF

J: TRBJ2-7
V: TRBV6-5
length: 9
CDR3: ASGRSYEQY

J: TRBJ2-3
V: TRBV4-1
length: 18
CDR3: ASSQEVGTSGSSIEDTQY

J: TRBJ2-3
V: TRBV12-3/TRBV12-4
length: 14
CDR3: ASSSRERGLGDTQY

J: TRBJ2-3
V: TRBV7-2
length: 14
CDR3: ASSQGLAGPTDTQY

J: TRBJ2-1
V: TRBV11-2
length: 17
CDR3: ASSLDRPAARDRLDEQF

J: TRBJ2-5
V: TRBV7-8
length: 12
CDR3: ASSQLGGQETQY

J: TRBJ1-1
V: TRBV29-1
length: 11
CDR3: SVGTGGVPEAF

J: TRBJ1-4
V: TRBV15
length: 13
CDR3: ATRGRRQGEEKLF

J: TRBJ2-4
V: TRBV28
length: 14
CDR3: ASSFGWGVSKNIQY

J: TRBJ2-3
V: TRBV5-1
length: 15
CDR3: ASSFLGLAGATDTQY

J: TRBJ2-5
V: TRBV6-6
length: 14
CDR3: ASRPTSGGLQETQY

J: TRBJ2-3
V: TRBV7-8
length: 11
CDR3: ASSFDLTDTQY

J: TRBJ2-3
V: TRBV11-2
length: 15
CDR3: ASSWRQRGGSTDTQY

J: TRBJ1-4
V: TRBV5-1
length: 12
CDR3: ASSFVQGSEKLF

J: TRBJ1-6
V: TRBV4-3
length: 14
CDR3: ASSHYRDYGNSPLH

J: TRBJ2-1
V: TRBV14
length: 15
CDR3: ASSQAPGQGNSEEQF

J: TRBJ1-6
V: TRBV25-1
length: 9
CDR3: ARTGGSPLH

J: TRBJ1-1
V: TRBV12-3/TRBV12-4
length: 11
CDR3: ASSWDRDTEAF

J: TRBJ1-5
V: TRBV4-3
length: 13
CDR3: ASSQDRTGYQPQH

J: TRBJ2-2
V: TRBV29-1
length: 13
CDR3: SVERLEDDTGELF

J: TRBJ2-5
V: TRBV4-2
length: 12
CDR3: ASSLSGGQETQY